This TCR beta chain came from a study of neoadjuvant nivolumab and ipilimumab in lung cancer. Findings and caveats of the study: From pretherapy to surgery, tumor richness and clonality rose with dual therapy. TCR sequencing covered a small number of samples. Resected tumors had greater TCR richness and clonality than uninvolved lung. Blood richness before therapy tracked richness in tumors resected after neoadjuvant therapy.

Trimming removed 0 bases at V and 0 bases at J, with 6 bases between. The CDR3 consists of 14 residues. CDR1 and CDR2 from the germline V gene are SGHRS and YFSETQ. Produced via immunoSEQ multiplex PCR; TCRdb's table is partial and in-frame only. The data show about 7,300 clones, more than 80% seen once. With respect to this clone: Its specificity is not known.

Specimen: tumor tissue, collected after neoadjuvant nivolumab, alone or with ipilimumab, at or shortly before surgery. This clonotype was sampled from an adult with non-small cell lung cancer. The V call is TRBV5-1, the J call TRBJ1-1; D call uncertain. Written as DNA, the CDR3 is TGCGCCAGCAGCTTGGACACCTTGAACACTGAAGCTTTCTTT. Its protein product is CASSLDTLNTEAFF.